Each of the 9 T cell receptor beta chains below was sequenced from the same sample in a study of graft-versus-host responses after intestinal transplantation. Plating of roughly 200,000 CFSE-labeled responder cells was done together with roughly 200,000 irradiated, violet-dye-labeled stimulator cells. Only in-frame clones appear in the TCRdb table, and some are missing; sequencing was by immunoSEQ multiplex PCR. This sample yields more than 12,000 clones, of which about 33% are seen a single time; approximately 1.8% belongs to the top ten. The source material was alloreactive CD8+ T cells from a mixed lymphocyte reaction culture, sampled before intestinal transplant. Specified subset: CFSE-low proliferating T cells sorted from roughly six-day pre-transplant mixed lymphocyte reaction (GvH or HvG direction). These receptors originate from a human patient who received an intestinal transplant.

This clone was seen only once. The same CDR3 also results from other DNA sequences found in this sample. The V gene is TRBV27, the J gene TRBJ2-7; no clear D. V lost 3 bases to trimming and J lost 2 bases, with 8 bases between them. Germline V gene sequence: CDR1 MNHEY, CDR2 SMNVEV (reference sequence). This CDR3 region has 13 residues. CDR3 amino acids: CASSFGETYEQYF. The CDR3, as DNA: TGTGCCAGCAGTTTCGGTGAAACCTACGAGCAGTACTTC.

The CDR3 DNA reads TGTGCCAGCAATAACAGGGGCTCCTACGAGCAGTACTTC. The encoded protein is CASNNRGSYEQYF. The chain uses TRBV11-3 and TRBJ2-7; 7 bases map to TRBD1. Germline assignment: CDR1 SGHNT and CDR2 YENEEA. The CDR3 spans 13 residues. V gave up 7 bases and J gave up 0 bases; unmatched junction bases: 3. The whole variable domain, filled in from reference TRBV11-3 and TRBJ2-7, reads EAGVVQSPRYKIIEKKQPVAFWCNPISGHNTLYWYLQNLGQGPELLIRYENEEAVDDSQLPKDRFSAERLKGVDSTLKIQPAELGDSAVYLCASNNRGSYEQYFGPGTRLTVT.

This clone appeared a few times. The chain carries TRBV6-5 and TRBJ1-3, with 9 bases fitting TRBD1. This CDR3 has 16 amino acids. Germline CDR1 and CDR2: MNHEY and SVGAGI. With V trimmed by 2 bases and J by 1 base, 3 bases remained unmatched. The DNA for the CDR3 is TGTGCCAGCAGTTACGGGACAGGGATATCTGGAAACACCATATATTTT. This sequence encodes CASSYGTGISGNTIYF.

The chain is built from TRBV5-1 and TRBJ2-3, with D unclear. Germline V CDR1 and CDR2: SGHRS, YFSETQ. V was pared by 1 base and J by 4 bases, with 7 bases between. The CDR3 contains 13 residues. CDR3 in amino acids: CASSLSSSDTQYF. The CDR3 bases are TGCGCCAGCAGCTTGTCATCATCAGATACGCAGTATTTT.

The chain has TRBV25-1 and TRBJ1-6, with a weak D call TRBD1 (5 bases). Germline assignment: CDR1 MGHDK and CDR2 SYGVNS. Trimming shortened V by 5 bases and J by 11 bases, and 10 bases separated the two germline ends. This CDR3 comprises 12 residues. Here the CDR3 DNA reads TGTGCCAGCAGTCCAGGGTGGCCACCCCTCCACTTT. It yields the protein CASSPGWPPLHF.

This clone has only a few counts. The chain uses TRBV21-1 and TRBJ1-1; TRBD1, the D gene given by the table, was not confirmed from the DNA. TRBV21-1 is assigned pseudogene status. CDR3 length: 16 residues. The CDR3, as DNA: TGTGCCAGCAGCTTCCGACAGGGGGCTAGGGACACTGAAGCTTTCTTT. It encodes CASSFRQGARDTEAFF.

This chain connects TRBV11-2 to TRBJ2-7; TRBD1 agrees at 9 bases. The V and J ends lost 5 bases and 4 bases, in that order; junction bases with no gene match: 3. This CDR3 is built from 13 residues. Germline loops: CDR1 SGHAT, CDR2 FQNNGV. CDR3 in amino acids: CASSAGTGYEQYF. CDR3 coding DNA: TGTGCCAGCAGCGCCGGGACAGGGTACGAGCAGTACTTC.

The chain links TRBV5-6 to TRBJ2-7, with 8 bases lining up with TRBD2. The CDR3 runs to 15 residues. Germline loops: CDR1 SGHDT, CDR2 YYEEEE. J was trimmed by 5 bases and V by 2 bases; bases with no gene match: 9. CDR3 sequence: CASSFNPGLGNEQYF. The CDR3 DNA reads as TGTGCCAGCAGCTTCAATCCGGGACTAGGAAACGAGCAGTACTTC.

This clone was found a few times. The chain carries TRBV6-5 and TRBJ2-5; possible D gene TRBD2, 7 bases. Per the germline V gene, CDR1 is MNHEY and CDR2 is SVGAGI. The CDR3 is 13 amino acids. Trimming took off 6 bases at V and 5 bases at J, with 13 bases between the two ends. The DNA of the CDR3 is TGTGCCAGCAGAAGGGGGGGGCCGGAGACCCAGTACTTC. This codes for CASRRGGPETQYF.